This TCR beta chain stems from a study of spatial heterogeneity in lung cancer. Background on the study: Samples were obtained from some 70 donors, all untreated early-stage non-small cell lung cancer patients. The authors sequenced available follow-up PBMC samples, taken a median of roughly two years after resection. Alpha-chain detections were consistently fewer than beta-chain detections among the sequences.

One entry per CDR3 protein, called by TCRdb with MiXCR from the 5' RACE reads. Of some 110,000 distinct CDR3 sequences listed, 10% to 15% were seen once; the top ten hold 16%. Time point denoted: blood at routine non-recurrence follow-up after resection. From tumor, nontumor lung or frozen PBMC, whole RNA was taken unsorted for sequencing. The study, taken as a whole, reports: Expanded tumor TCRs that were ubiquitous appeared in blood more at resection than follow-up.

This clonotype was picked up a small number of times. Its target is unknown. The sequenced sample was PBMCs, obtained at follow-up. The receptor was derived from a male donor with early-stage non-small cell lung cancer.

The CDR3, as DNA: TGTGCCAGCAGTGAAACCGCTACCGGCACGTACTTC. Its protein product is CASSETATGTYF. The gene calls are TRBV2 and TRBJ2-7; D gene ambiguous. CDR3 length: 12 residues. The V gene's germline CDR1 is SNHLY and CDR2 FYNNEI. V shed 2 bases and J shed 12 bases, with 14 bases lying between them.